These 13 T cell receptor beta chains came from one sample sequenced in a study of response to subunit inactivated influenza vaccine. TCRdb fed the RT-PCR reads into MiXCR, producing one record per CDR3 protein. This table holds around 480,000 distinct CDR3 sequences, more than 15% found once. Specimen: CD4+ T cells sorted from PBMCs, collected 23 to 25 months after vaccination. These receptors originate from a man aged 50 to 75 who received an inactivated influenza vaccine.

The chain recombines TRBV29-1 with TRBJ1-5; D is unclear. Per germline, CDR1 SQVTM and CDR2 ANQGSEA. CDR3 length: 12 residues. Trimming shortened V by 8 bases and J by 5 bases, and 13 bases separated the two germline ends. The CDR3 loop is CSIKSADQPQHF. CDR3 coding DNA: TGCAGCATCAAGTCGGCCGATCAGCCCCAGCATTTT.

There are a few counts of this clonotype. This chain joins TRBV6-5 and TRBJ1-6, with D hard to call. CDR1 and CDR2 (germline): MNHEY, SVGAGI. This CDR3 contains 12 residues. The V end lost 3 bases, the J end lost 8 bases, and 5 bases lay between the germline ends. Here the CDR3 reads CASSYRDSPLHF. CDR3 coding DNA: TGTGCCAGCAGTTATCGGGATTCACCCCTCCACTTT.

This clonotype was counted only a few times. The chain's CDR3 is CSVGGGNSPLHF. CDR3 sequence (DNA): TGCAGCGTTGGTGGAGGGAATTCACCCCTCCACTTT. The chain has TRBV29-1 and TRBJ1-6; no firm D call. The ends were cut back, 4 bases at V and 7 bases at J, with 8 bases in the middle. Germline V gene sequence: CDR1 SQVTM, CDR2 ANQGSEA. The CDR3 contains 12 residues.

V gene TRBV7-9 combines with J gene TRBJ2-3; no clear D gene. Trimming removed 2 bases at V and 0 bases at J, with 15 bases between. The CDR3 consists of 17 residues. The V gene's germline CDR1 is SEHNR and CDR2 FQNEAQ (reference sequence). As DNA, the CDR3 is TGTGCCAGCAGCTTATTCTCAGCTTCAATTAGCACAGATACGCAGTATTTT. This gives the protein CASSLFSASISTDTQYF.

The chain is built from TRBV4-1 and TRBJ2-5, with a tentative D call TRBD2 (5 bases). The CDR3 length is 16 residues. Per germline, CDR1 MGHRA and CDR2 YSYEKL. V dropped 3 bases and J dropped 2 bases, with 16 bases sitting between them. The DNA for the CDR3 is TGCGCCAGCAGCCAGCGTCTATTTGGCGGGCAAGAGACCCAGTACTTC. Its protein product is CASSQRLFGGQETQYF.

This chain connects TRBV5-6 to TRBJ2-5, with D possibly matching TRBD1 (5 bases). The V end was cut by 4 bases, the J end by 4 bases, with 14 bases between. CDR1 is SGHDT, CDR2 YYEEEE, per germline. The CDR3 spans 14 residues. The CDR3 loop is CASSPSDRLETQYF. The CDR3 region has the DNA TGTGCCAGCAGCCCTTCCGACAGATTAGAGACCCAGTACTTC. Full variable domain (missing parts from reference TRBV5-6 and TRBJ2-5): DAGVTQSPTHLIKTRGQQVTLRCSPKSGHDTVSWYQQALGQGPQFIFQYYEEEERQRGNFPDRFSGHQFPNYSSELNVNALLLGDSALYLCASSPSDRLETQYFGPGTRLLVL.

The table lists this clonotype with many counts. The chain recombines TRBV10-3 with TRBJ2-1, with TRBD2 as a possible D gene (5 bases). Germline CDR1 and CDR2: ENHRY and SYGVKD. This CDR3 has 17 amino acids. V was clipped by 0 bases and J by 0 bases, with 12 bases between them. CDR3 nucleotides: TGTGCCATCAGTGAGTCGGTAGTAGCGTCCTCCTACAATGAGCAGTTCTTC. Translation gives CAISESVVASSYNEQFF.

This chain joins TRBV2 and TRBJ2-1; D unclear. The CDR3 runs to 14 residues. V dropped 4 bases and J dropped 1 base, with 8 bases sitting between them. Germline V gives CDR1 SNHLY, CDR2 FYNNEI. CDR3 coding DNA: TGTGCCAGCAGTGCTAGAGCATCCTACAATGAGCAGTTCTTC. The encoded protein is CASSARASYNEQFF.

V is TRBV12-3 or TRBV12-4 and J is TRBJ2-2; D tentatively fits TRBD1 or TRBD2 (5 bases each). Trimming left V 2 bases short and J 5 bases short, with 12 bases between. CDR3 length: 15 residues. The CDR3 DNA follows: TGTGCCAGCAGTTTACGCCGGGGCTGGACCGGGGAGCTGTTTTTT. Translation gives CASSLRRGWTGELFF.

The chain uses TRBV12-3 or TRBV12-4 and TRBJ2-3; 13 bases fit TRBD2. V trimming: 4 bases; J trimming: 8 bases; junction bases outside the gene matches: 9. CDR3 length: 16 residues. CDR3 in amino acids: CASSSGTSGAWFTQYF. The CDR3 DNA sequence: TGTGCCAGCAGTTCAGGGACTAGCGGGGCGTGGTTTACGCAGTATTTT.

The chain carries TRBV20-1 and TRBJ2-7; perhaps TRBD1 as D (6 bases). This CDR3 is built from 12 residues. Germline assignment: CDR1 DFQATT and CDR2 SNEGSKA (reference sequence). V lost 3 bases, J lost 4 bases, and 10 bases lay in between. CDR3 bases: TGCAGTGCTAGTCCAGGGGAGTACGAGCAGTACTTC. Protein: CSASPGEYEQYF.

This clonotype was seen a few times. The chain carries TRBV5-1 and TRBJ2-3, with 9 bases aligning to TRBD2. The CDR3 has 15 amino acids. Looked up from germline, CDR1 is SGHRS and CDR2 is YFSETQ. V was pared by 4 bases and J by 5 bases, with 8 bases of the junction left unmatched. CDR3 sequence (DNA): TGCGCCAGCAGCACTGGGACTAGCTCGGTAGATACGCAGTATTTT. Amino acid sequence: CASSTGTSSVDTQYF.

This clonotype has only a few counts. The chain uses TRBV6-1 and TRBJ2-7; TRBD2 matches at 13 bases. Germline CDR1 and CDR2: MNHNS and SASEGT. The junction had 14 bases not matched to a gene; V was cut back by 5 bases and J by 7 bases. The CDR3 extends over 17 amino acids. The CDR3 sequence: CASSTRLTSGGSVEQYF. The CDR3 DNA is TGTGCCAGCAGTACCCGCTTGACTAGCGGGGGGTCTGTGGAGCAGTACTTC.